The clone carrying this T cell receptor (beta chain) was seen at least ten times. The entry originates in a study of T cells in Graves' hyperthyroidism and ophthalmopathy. TCR beta CDR3 regions were amplified from RNA. The primer set for the first-round RT-PCR of the TCR CDR3 was HTBI. TCRdb re-analysed the multiplex PCR reads in MiXCR, keeping a single row per CDR3 protein. The data contain hundreds of thousands of distinct CDR3 sequences, 14% to 15% of them singletons. In germline, CDR1 is SNHLY, CDR2 FYNNEI. J lost 4 bases, V lost 5 bases, and 10 bases had no gene match. CDR3 size: 15 residues. Sample: blood. The clonotype was recovered from a young man with Graves' ophthalmopathy. The V and J genes are TRBV2 and TRBJ2-7; 8 bases fit TRBD2. CDR3 bases: TGTGCCAGCAGTATAGGGACGGGGGGGCCATACGAGCAGTACTTC. It specifies CASSIGTGGPYEQYF.